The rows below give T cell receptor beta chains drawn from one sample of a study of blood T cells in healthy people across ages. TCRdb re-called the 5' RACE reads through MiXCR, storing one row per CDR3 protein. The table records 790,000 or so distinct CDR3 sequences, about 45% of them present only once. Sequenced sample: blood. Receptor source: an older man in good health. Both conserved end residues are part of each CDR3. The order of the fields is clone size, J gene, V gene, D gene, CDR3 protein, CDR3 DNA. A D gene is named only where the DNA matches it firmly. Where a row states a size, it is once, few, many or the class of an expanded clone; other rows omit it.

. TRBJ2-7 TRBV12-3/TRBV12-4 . CASSLTTNSYEQYF TGTGCCAGCAGTTTAACGACTAACTCCTACGAGCAGTACTTC
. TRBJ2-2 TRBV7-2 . CASSLGGDPTGELFF TGTGCCAGCAGCTTAGGGGGGGACCCCACCGGGGAGCTGTTTTTT
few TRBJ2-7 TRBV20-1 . CSARRPIAEQYF TGCAGTGCTAGACGCCCAATTGCCGAGCAGTACTTC
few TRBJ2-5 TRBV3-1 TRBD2 CASSLIGLAGKETQYF TGTGCCAGCAGCCTTATAGGACTAGCGGGCAAAGAGACCCAGTACTTC
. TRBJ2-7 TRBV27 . CASSYGGRDEQYF TGTGCCAGCAGTTATGGGGGTAGGGATGAGCAGTACTTC
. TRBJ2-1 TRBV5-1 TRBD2 CASSFTAGAEVNEQFF TGCGCCAGCAGCTTCACTGCGGGAGCAGAGGTCAATGAGCAGTTCTTC
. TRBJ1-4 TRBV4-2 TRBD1 CASSQVWDRGEKLFF TGTGCCAGCAGCCAAGTTTGGGACAGGGGTGAAAAACTGTTTTTT
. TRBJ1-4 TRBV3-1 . CASSQSDSGLRAEKLFF TGTGCCAGCAGCCAGTCTGACAGCGGACTTAGGGCTGAAAAACTGTTTTTT
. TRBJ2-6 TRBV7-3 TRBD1 CASSLQGQGSRGANVLTF TGTGCCAGCAGTCTTCAGGGACAGGGGTCCCGTGGGGCCAACGTCCTGACTTTC
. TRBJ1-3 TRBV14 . CASSHTQGNFNSGNTIYF TGTGCCAGCAGCCATACCCAGGGAAACTTTAACTCTGGAAACACCATATATTTT
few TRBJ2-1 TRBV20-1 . CSAQGLLWGEQFF TGCAGTGCTCAGGGACTGCTTTGGGGTGAGCAGTTCTTC
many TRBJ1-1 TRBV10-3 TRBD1 CAIPRQGRTEAFF TGTGCCATCCCTAGACAGGGGAGGACTGAAGCTTTCTTT
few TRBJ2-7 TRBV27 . CASSRAFEWTGVGEQYF TGTGCCAGCAGCCGCGCTTTCGAATGGACGGGGGTCGGCGAGCAGTACTTC
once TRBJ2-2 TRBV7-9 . CASSLVRRAQTNTGELFF TGTGCCAGCAGCTTAGTTCGGCGAGCGCAAACGAACACCGGGGAGCTGTTTTTT
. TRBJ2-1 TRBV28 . CASSLGLVYEHEQFF TGTGCCAGCAGTTTAGGGCTGGTGTACGAACATGAGCAGTTCTTC
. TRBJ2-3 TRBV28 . CASRTDRTDTQYF TGTGCCAGTCGGACAGATCGTACAGATACGCAGTATTTT
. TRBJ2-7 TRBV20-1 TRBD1 CSARRTGGTYEQYF TGCAGTGCTAGGAGGACAGGAGGAACCTACGAGCAGTACTTC
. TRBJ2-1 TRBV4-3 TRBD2 CASSHLRASGRNEQFF TGCGCCAGCAGCCACCTCAGAGCTAGCGGGAGGAATGAGCAGTTCTTC
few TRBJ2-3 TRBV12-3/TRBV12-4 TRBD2 CASRTTRTSGPDTQYF TGTGCCAGCAGGACAACCCGGACTAGCGGACCAGATACGCAGTATTTT
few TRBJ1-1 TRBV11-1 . CASSHSVASNTEAFF TGTGCCAGCAGCCACAGTGTGGCATCTAACACTGAAGCTTTCTTT
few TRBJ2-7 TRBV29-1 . CSVDRDDSYEQYF TGCAGCGTCGATCGGGACGACTCCTACGAGCAGTACTTC
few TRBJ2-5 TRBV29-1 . CSVVKGSVGGLISETQYF TGCAGCGTTGTAAAGGGCTCCGTGGGAGGCCTAATTTCGGAGACCCAGTACTTC
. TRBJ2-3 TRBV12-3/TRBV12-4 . CASNKRGSNTDTQYF TGTGCCAGCAACAAACGGGGTAGCAACACAGATACGCAGTATTTT
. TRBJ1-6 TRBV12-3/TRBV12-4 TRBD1 CASSSAGQLNSPLHF TGTGCCAGCAGTTCTGCGGGACAGCTTAATTCACCCCTCCACTTT
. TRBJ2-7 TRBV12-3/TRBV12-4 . CASSLSAMIYEQYF TGTGCCAGCAGTTTATCTGCGATGATCTACGAGCAGTACTTC
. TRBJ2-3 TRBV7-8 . CASSFYEGDTDTQYF TGTGCCAGCAGCTTTTATGAGGGGGACACAGATACGCAGTATTTT
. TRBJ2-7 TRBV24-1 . CATSDGGAYNEQYF TGTGCCACCAGTGATGGGGGAGCCTACAATGAGCAGTACTTC
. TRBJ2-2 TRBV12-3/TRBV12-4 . CASSLGGLRTGVLFF TGTGCCAGCAGTTTAGGGGGTCTCCGGACCGGGGTGCTGTTTTTT
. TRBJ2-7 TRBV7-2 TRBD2 CASSLVTSGSTQIYEQYF TGTGCCAGCAGCTTAGTGACTAGCGGGAGTACCCAAATCTACGAGCAGTACTTC
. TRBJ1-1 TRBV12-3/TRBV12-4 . CASSLGESPEAFF TGTGCCAGCAGTTTGGGTGAGAGCCCTGAAGCTTTCTTT
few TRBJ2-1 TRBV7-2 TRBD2 CAGSTSSGSGEQFF TGTGCCGGGAGTACGAGTAGCGGGAGCGGTGAGCAGTTCTTC
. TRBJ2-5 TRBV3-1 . CASSHVGDPSYGQYF TGTGCCAGCAGCCACGTGGGGGACCCCTCCTACGGGCAGTACTTC
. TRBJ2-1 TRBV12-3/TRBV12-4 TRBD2 CASSGTSGEYNEQFF TGTGCCAGCAGTGGGACTAGCGGGGAATATAATGAGCAGTTCTTC
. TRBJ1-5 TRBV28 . CVVMRSNQPQHF TGTGTGGTGATGCGAAGCAATCAGCCCCAGCATTTT
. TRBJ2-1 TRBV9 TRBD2 CANSVDDSGTYNEQFF TGTGCCAACAGCGTAGATGATAGCGGGACCTACAATGAGCAGTTCTTC
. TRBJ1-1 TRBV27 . CASRLFRQGGTEAFF TGTGCCAGCAGGTTATTTCGTCAGGGCGGCACTGAAGCTTTCTTT
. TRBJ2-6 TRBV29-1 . CSVEVGEIGANVLTF TGCAGCGTTGAAGTTGGGGAGATTGGGGCCAACGTCCTGACTTTC
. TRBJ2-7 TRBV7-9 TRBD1 CASSFGTGGKEQYF TGTGCCAGCAGCTTCGGGACAGGGGGCAAAGAGCAGTACTTC
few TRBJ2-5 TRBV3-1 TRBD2 CASSQELAGLQETQYF TGTGCCAGCAGCCAAGAACTGGCGGGACTACAAGAGACCCAGTACTTC
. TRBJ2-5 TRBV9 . CASSAEGPEQYF TGTGCCAGCAGCGCCGAGGGTCCAGAGCAGTACTTC
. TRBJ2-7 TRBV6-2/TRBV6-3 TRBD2 CASGLGYEQYF TGTGCCAGCGGACTAGGATACGAGCAGTACTTC
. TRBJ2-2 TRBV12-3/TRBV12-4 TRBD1 CATGKGTVRQNTGELFF TGTGCCACCGGGAAAGGGACAGTGAGACAGAACACCGGGGAGCTGTTTTTT
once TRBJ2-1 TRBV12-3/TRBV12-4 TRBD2 CASSGHSGRAIYKEQFF TGTGCCAGCAGTGGACATAGCGGGAGGGCCATCTACAAGGAGCAGTTCTTC
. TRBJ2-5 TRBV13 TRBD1 CASSAPRQGKTQYF TGTGCCAGCAGCGCCCCAAGACAGGGGAAGACCCAGTACTTC
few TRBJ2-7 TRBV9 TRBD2 CASSVSSGGISYEQYF TGTGCCAGCAGCGTTTCGTCGGGAGGTATTAGCTACGAGCAGTACTTC
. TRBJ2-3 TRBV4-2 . CASSQGRGPDTQYF TGTGCCAGCAGCCAAGGGCGGGGGCCAGATACGCAGTATTTT
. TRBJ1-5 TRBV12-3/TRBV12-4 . CASSLWGDQNQPQHF TGTGCCAGCAGTTTATGGGGGGACCAGAATCAGCCCCAGCATTTT
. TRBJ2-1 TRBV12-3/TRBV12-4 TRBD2 CASGYRSGQNNEQFF TGTGCCAGCGGGTACCGTAGCGGGCAAAACAATGAGCAGTTCTTC
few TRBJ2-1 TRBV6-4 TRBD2 CASRELAGSYNEQFF TGTGCCAGCCGGGAACTAGCGGGATCCTACAATGAGCAGTTCTTC